This T cell receptor beta chain was sequenced for a study of Graves' ophthalmopathy and Graves' hyperthyroidism (dated by TCRdb to the late 2010s). Broadly, across the study: Peripheral blood samples were taken at the time of initial diagnosis, before any treatment was given. The study used TCR beta repertoire signatures to distinguish Graves' ophthalmopathy from Graves' hyperthyroidism and to predict progression to ophthalmopathy. In total, under 150 blood samples were TCR-sequenced: approximately 42 ophthalmopathy, roughly 80 hyperthyroidism and about 17 hyperthyroidism-to-ophthalmopathy patients. To explore V-J signatures that separate ophthalmopathy from hyperthyroidism, a discovery set of about 98 patients was enrolled, consisting of about 45 with ophthalmopathy and approximately 60 with stable hyperthyroidism. An independent validation cohort was composed of around 19 hyperthyroidism patients and around 16 patients who later progressed from hyperthyroidism to ophthalmopathy. In five to seven hyperthyroidism patients, the T-cell repertoire of thyroid tissue was compared with the T-cell repertoire of blood. Following sample collection, hyperthyroidism patients were given methimazole at a starting dose of 30 mg daily, and ophthalmopathy patients were given high-dose intravenous methylprednisolone. The research as a whole found: The 13-signature model separated ophthalmopathy from stable hyperthyroidism with over 85% sensitivity and approximately 83% specificity in cross-validation, and 80%/75% in the test set. In validation, the model predicted ophthalmopathy progression with about 70% sensitivity and approximately 75% specificity; some twelve predicted patients were CT-confirmed with GO in a median of approximately 6.2 months. Most expanded thyroid clonotypes with frequency above 0.001 were also detected in blood, suggesting blood repertoires may reflect the thyroid immune response. Sample size was not statistically predetermined, and group allocation was not concealed from the investigators.

TCR beta CDR3 regions were amplified from RNA transcripts for repertoire sequencing. A first-round RT-PCR used HTBI primers with the Qiagen OneStep RT-PCR kit, followed by a second-round multiplex PCR, size selection and purification. Libraries were sequenced on an Illumina HiSeq2000 using paired-end 100 bp reads. The authors' analysis ran thus. Reads were processed with SOAPnuke, discarding reads with adapters, uncalled bases, mean Phred below 15, or no exact constant-primer or identifier match. High-quality paired reads were merged with COPE v1.2.5. Each unique nucleotide sequence was treated as a clonotype, and MiTCR v1.1 was used to align the clonotypes to the IMGT TRB V, D and J references. Only V-J combinations with frequency above 0.0001 were analysed, covering about 99% of repertoires. For each V-J combination, a TCR clonal expansion and chaos score was defined as F50 clonal expansion divided by the chaos observed in the TCRdist matrix. Welch's t-statistics and random forest were used to reduce features to some 13 V-J combinations, which were fed into a naive Bayes classifier. Thyroid-blood repertoire similarity was quantified with the Morisita-Horn index. The raw public data were reprocessed by TCRdb itself: fastp quality trimming at Q25, MiXCR clonotype calling, in-frame beta chains only. Entries that share a CDR3 protein sequence are merged under the most common genes and DNA. It is TCRdb's table, rather than the study itself, that gives the V and J calls and clone size. The sample table lists 340,000 or so distinct CDR3 sequences, 17% of them with a count of one. The top ten constitute around 12% of the sample.

Ophthalmopathy patients had moderately to severely active disease, Clinical Activity Score of at least 3, NOSPECS grade of at least 4, and disease duration under 3 months. Patients were excluded if they had other autoimmune diseases, uncontrolled infections, pregnancy or lactation. Clinical symptoms, serum thyroxine, TRAb, thyroid ultrasound and orbital computed tomography formed the basis of the diagnosis. Using Ficoll-Paque density gradient centrifugation, PBMCs were isolated from 10 ml of fresh peripheral blood. Trizol reagent was used to extract the total RNA, and its quality was then checked on an Agilent 2100 Bioanalyzer. The CDR3 covers 11 residues, taking in both the cysteine and the phenylalanine. Of the read, only the CDR3 DNA is kept; its 33 bases are in frame from base 1. CDR1 and CDR2 are drawn from the germline V gene: SGHRS, YFSETQ. Trimming at the junction amounts to 4 bases on V and 9 bases on J, and the germline ends lie 10 bases apart.

This clonotype was picked up a small number of times. Its binding antigen is unknown. Per-base qualities were not stored, and no clone one base away is much larger. The chain was built from TRBV5-1 and TRBJ1-1; the D region possibly corresponds to TRBD1 (6 bases align). The clonotype originates from an adult man with Graves' ophthalmopathy. The source material was peripheral blood. The DNA reads TGCGCCAGCAGCGGCGGACAGAAAGCTTTCTTT. Translated, this gives CASSGGQKAFF.